This is a list of T cell receptor beta chains from one sample in a study of T cell changes during pregnancy in multiple sclerosis. The method was immunoSEQ multiplex PCR; TCRdb's version includes in-frame clones alone and lacks a portion of them. The table has about 43,000 clones, 85% to 90% seen once. Sample: peripheral blood, taken in the second trimester of pregnancy. These receptors all come from a female donor in good health, enrolled as a control in a pregnancy study. CDR3s include the opening cysteine and the closing phenylalanine or tryptophan. The D gene is left open where the match is weak. Only part of the rows carry a size: once, few, many, or a class if the clone is expanded.

>.|TRBJ1-5|.|TRBV19
TGTGCCAGTAGGGAGCTCAATCAGCCCCAGCATTTT
CASRELNQPQHF
>.|TRBJ1-6|.|TRBV5-1
TGCGCCAGCAGCTTGGAAGATACACCCCTGGCCCTCCACTTT
CASSLEDTPLALHF
>.|TRBJ2-2|once|TRBV10-3
TGTGCCATCAAGTCCCGCGGGGGCCCGAACACCGGGGAGCTGTTTTTT
CAIKSRGGPNTGELFF
>.|TRBJ1-3|.|TRBV19
TGTGCCAGTACCCGGGGAGGGAGTGCCGGAAACACCATATATTTT
CASTRGGSAGNTIYF
>.|TRBJ1-3|.|TRBV29-1
TGCAGCGTTGGCAGTATGGGGGCCGCCAGCTCTGGAAACACCATATATTTT
CSVGSMGAASSGNTIYF
>.|TRBJ2-2|.|TRBV7-2
TGTGCCAGCAGCCGCTATCAGGGGGGCACCGGGGAGCTGTTTTTT
CASSRYQGGTGELFF
>TRBD2|TRBJ2-1|.|TRBV2
TGTGCCAGCAGTGGGCTCGCGGGGGCCTACAATGAGCAGTTCTTC
CASSGLAGAYNEQFF
>.|TRBJ1-1|.|TRBV4-1
TGCGCCAGCAGCCAAGTCTACAGGGACACTGAAGCTTTCTTT
CASSQVYRDTEAFF
>.|TRBJ2-7|once|TRBV18
TGTGCCAGCTCCTTCCGGGGGGACAACGAGGAGCAGTACTTC
CASSFRGDNEEQYF
>.|TRBJ2-5|.|TRBV27
TGTGCCAGCAGTTTATGGCACCAAGAGACCCAGTACTTC
CASSLWHQETQYF
>.|TRBJ2-3|.|TRBV18
TGTGCCAGCTCACCACCACAGCGGGGCACAGATACGCAGTATTTT
CASSPPQRGTDTQYF
>.|TRBJ2-5|.|TRBV7-8
TGTGCCAGCAGCTTAGGCGGCTCGAGCTTGGAAGAGACCCAGTACTTC
CASSLGGSSLEETQYF
>.|TRBJ2-7|once|TRBV9
TGTGCCAGCAGCATCGAACAGGGATCGGGCTACGAGCAGTACTTC
CASSIEQGSGYEQYF
>.|TRBJ1-3|.|TRBV18
TGTGCCAGCTCGTCTCTAGGGGCCCGAGCGCAACCCTCTGGAAACACCATATATTTT
CASSSLGARAQPSGNTIYF
>TRBD2|TRBJ2-7|.|TRBV2
TGTGCCAGCGCCCCCAGCGGGAGCTCCTACGAGCAGTACTTC
CASAPSGSSYEQYF
>TRBD2|TRBJ2-5|.|TRBV4-1
TGCGCCAGCAGCCCTGGGGCTAGCGGGGGGGGGTACCAAGAGACCCAGTACTTC
CASSPGASGGGYQETQYF
>.|TRBJ1-6|.|TRBV11-2
TGTGCCAGCAGCTTTGTCAGGTCCTATAATTCACCCCTCCACTTT
CASSFVRSYNSPLHF
>TRBD2|TRBJ2-1|.|TRBV6-5
TGTGCCAGCAGTTATAGCGGGGACCTCACTTACAATGAGCAGTTCTTC
CASSYSGDLTYNEQFF
>TRBD2|TRBJ2-3|.|TRBV19
TGTGCCAGTAGTGGGGGACTAGCTGGGGGGGAGGATACGCAGTATTTT
CASSGGLAGGEDTQYF
>TRBD2|TRBJ2-5|.|TRBV6-5
TGTGCCAGCAGTTACAATGGCGGGAGGGCGGGAGAGACCCAGTACTTC
CASSYNGGRAGETQYF
>TRBD2|TRBJ2-5|.|TRBV9
TGTGCCAGCAGCGTAGCTGGACTAGCGGAAGAGACCCAGTACTTC
CASSVAGLAEETQYF
>TRBD2|TRBJ2-1|.|TRBV5-6
TGTGCCAGCAGCTTGGTTGCGGGGGGGGCCTACAATGAGCAGTTCTTC
CASSLVAGGAYNEQFF
>TRBD1|TRBJ1-2|.|TRBV7-8
TGTGCCAGCAGCCAACCGGGACAGGGGGCAAAAGGGGATGGCTACACCTTC
CASSQPGQGAKGDGYTF
>.|TRBJ1-2|.|TRBV12-5
TGTGCTAGTGGTTTGGGCAGCTATGGCTACACCTTC
CASGLGSYGYTF
>.|TRBJ1-2|once|TRBV4-3
TGCGCCAGCAGCCCAACAACAGGGTGGGACTATGGCTACACCTTC
CASSPTTGWDYGYTF
>.|TRBJ2-1|.|TRBV9
TGTGCCAGCAGCGTAGTTGGCGGATATAAGTTCTTC
CASSVVGGYKFF
>.|TRBJ1-3|.|TRBV7-2
TGTGCCAGCAGCAAAGGGGTAGGCCCTGGAAACACCATATATTTT
CASSKGVGPGNTIYF
>.|TRBJ1-3|.|TRBV5-6
TGTGCCAGCAGCTTGGGAGTCGTCCCAATCACCATATATTTT
CASSLGVVPITIYF
>.|TRBJ2-7|.|TRBV27
TGTGCCAGCCAGGGTTCCTCCTACGAGCAGTACTTC
CASQGSSYEQYF
>.|TRBJ1-1|.|TRBV18
TGTGCCAGCTCACCGGCAGGGAACACTGAAGCTTTCTTT
CASSPAGNTEAFF
>.|TRBJ2-1|.|TRBV5-1
TGCGCCAGCAGCTTGGCGGGTGGAAATGAGCAGTTCTTC
CASSLAGGNEQFF
>TRBD1|TRBJ2-5|.|TRBV5-1
TGCGCCAGCAGCTTAACCGGGACAGGGGGCGAAGAGACCCAGTACTTC
CASSLTGTGGEETQYF
>TRBD1|TRBJ2-5|.|TRBV10-1
TGCGCCAGCAGCCGGGACAGGGGAGATGAGACCCAGTACTTC
CASSRDRGDETQYF
>TRBD1|TRBJ2-7|.|TRBV5-4
TGTGCCAGCAGCGGCGGACAGGGAACCTACGAGCAGTACTTC
CASSGGQGTYEQYF
>.|TRBJ1-2|few|TRBV11-2
TGTGCCAGCAGCTCCGACAAGAACTATGGCTACACCTTC
CASSSDKNYGYTF
>.|TRBJ1-2|.|TRBV7-9
TGTGCCAGCAGCGTGGGGCACCAAACTAACTATGGCTACACCTTC
CASSVGHQTNYGYTF
>.|TRBJ1-6|.|TRBV19
TGTGCCAGTGGCCCCGGACTCCGGGATTCACCCCTCCACTTT
CASGPGLRDSPLHF
>.|TRBJ2-2|.|TRBV21-1
TGTGGCGTGGCGGGAGCTACCGGGGAGCTGTTTTTT
CGVAGATGELFF
>.|TRBJ2-7|once|TRBV10-3
TGTGCCATCAGGGGGCGGAACGAGCAGTACTTC
CAIRGRNEQYF
>.|TRBJ2-7|once|TRBV15
TGTGCCACCAGCAGAGGTGTAGGGAAAGAGGGCACCTACGAGCAGTACTTC
CATSRGVGKEGTYEQYF
>.|TRBJ1-4|.|TRBV5-1
TGCGCCAGCAGCTTGGAGCAGGGCGGTTCTGAAAAACTGTTTTTT
CASSLEQGGSEKLFF
>.|TRBJ2-7|.|TRBV19
TGTGCCAGTAGTATTCGGTCCGTGTCCTACGAGCAGTACTTC
CASSIRSVSYEQYF
>.|TRBJ2-1|.|TRBV10-3
TGTGCCATCAGGGAGGACGCAGGTTCTGAGCAGTTCTTC
CAIREDAGSEQFF